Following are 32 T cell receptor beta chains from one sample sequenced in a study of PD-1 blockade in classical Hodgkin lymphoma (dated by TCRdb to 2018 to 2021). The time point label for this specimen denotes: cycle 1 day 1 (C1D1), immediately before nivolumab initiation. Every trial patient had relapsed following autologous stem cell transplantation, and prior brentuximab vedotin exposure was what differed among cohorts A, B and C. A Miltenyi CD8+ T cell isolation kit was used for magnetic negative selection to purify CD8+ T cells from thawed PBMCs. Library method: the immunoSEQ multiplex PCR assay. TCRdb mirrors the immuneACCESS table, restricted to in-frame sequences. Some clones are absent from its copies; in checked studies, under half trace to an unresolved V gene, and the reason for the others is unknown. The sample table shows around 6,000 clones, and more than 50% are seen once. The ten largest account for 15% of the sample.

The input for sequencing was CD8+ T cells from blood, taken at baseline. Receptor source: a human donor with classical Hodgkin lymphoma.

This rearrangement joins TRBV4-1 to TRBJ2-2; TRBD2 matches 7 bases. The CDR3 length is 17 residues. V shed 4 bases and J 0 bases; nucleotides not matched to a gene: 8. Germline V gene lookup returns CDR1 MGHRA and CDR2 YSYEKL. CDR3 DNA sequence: TGCGCCAGCAGCCGCAGCATCGGACTAGCGAACACCGGGGAGCTGTTTTTT. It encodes CASSRSIGLANTGELFF.

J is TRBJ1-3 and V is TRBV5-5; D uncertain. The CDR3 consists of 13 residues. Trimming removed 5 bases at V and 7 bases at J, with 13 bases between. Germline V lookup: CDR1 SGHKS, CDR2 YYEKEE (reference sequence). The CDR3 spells CASRALYGNTIYF. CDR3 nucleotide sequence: TGTGCCAGCAGGGCGTTATATGGCAACACCATATATTTT.

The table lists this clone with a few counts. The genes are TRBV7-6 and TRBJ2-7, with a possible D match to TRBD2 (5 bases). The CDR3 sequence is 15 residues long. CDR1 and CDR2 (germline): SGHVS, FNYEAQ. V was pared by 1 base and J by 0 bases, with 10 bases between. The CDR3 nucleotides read TGTGCCAGCAGCTTAGAGGCTAGCAGCTCCTACGAGCAGTACTTC. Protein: CASSLEASSSYEQYF.

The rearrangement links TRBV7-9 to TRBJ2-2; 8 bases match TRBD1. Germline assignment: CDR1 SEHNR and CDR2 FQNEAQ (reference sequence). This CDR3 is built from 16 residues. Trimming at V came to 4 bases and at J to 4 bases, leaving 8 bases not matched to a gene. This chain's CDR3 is CASSSQGQVATGELFF. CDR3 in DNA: TGTGCCAGCAGCTCTCAGGGACAGGTGGCCACCGGGGAGCTGTTTTTT.

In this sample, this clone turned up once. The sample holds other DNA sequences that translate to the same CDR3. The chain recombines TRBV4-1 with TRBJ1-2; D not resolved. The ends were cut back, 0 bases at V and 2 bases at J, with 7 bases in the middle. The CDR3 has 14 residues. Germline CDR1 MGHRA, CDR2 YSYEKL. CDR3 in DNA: TGCGCCAGCAGCCAAGATCACCGCAACTATGGCTACACCTTC. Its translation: CASSQDHRNYGYTF.

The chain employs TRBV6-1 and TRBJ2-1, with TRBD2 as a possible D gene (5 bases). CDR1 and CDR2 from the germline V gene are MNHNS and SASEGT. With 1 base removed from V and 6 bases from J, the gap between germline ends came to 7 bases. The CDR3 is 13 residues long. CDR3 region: CASSEDLANEQFF. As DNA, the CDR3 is TGTGCCAGCAGTGAAGATCTAGCCAATGAGCAGTTCTTC.

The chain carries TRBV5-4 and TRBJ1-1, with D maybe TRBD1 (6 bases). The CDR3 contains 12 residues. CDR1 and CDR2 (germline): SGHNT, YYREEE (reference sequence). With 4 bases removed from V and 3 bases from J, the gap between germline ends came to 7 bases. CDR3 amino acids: CASSRTDTEAFF. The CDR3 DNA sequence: TGTGCCAGCAGCCGGACAGACACTGAAGCTTTCTTT.

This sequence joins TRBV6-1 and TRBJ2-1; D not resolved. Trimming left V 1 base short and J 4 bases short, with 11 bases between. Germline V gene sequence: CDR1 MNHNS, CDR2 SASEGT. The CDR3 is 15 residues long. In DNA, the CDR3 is TGTGCCAGCAGTGAAGTAGGGTCTTGGTACAATGAGCAGTTCTTC. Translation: CASSEVGSWYNEQFF.

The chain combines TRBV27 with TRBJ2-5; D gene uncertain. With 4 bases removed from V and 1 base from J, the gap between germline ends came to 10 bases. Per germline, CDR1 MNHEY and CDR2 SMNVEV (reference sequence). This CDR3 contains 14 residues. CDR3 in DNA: TGTGCCAGCAGTTCGATCAATCGCCAAGAGACCCAGTACTTC. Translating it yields CASSSINRQETQYF.

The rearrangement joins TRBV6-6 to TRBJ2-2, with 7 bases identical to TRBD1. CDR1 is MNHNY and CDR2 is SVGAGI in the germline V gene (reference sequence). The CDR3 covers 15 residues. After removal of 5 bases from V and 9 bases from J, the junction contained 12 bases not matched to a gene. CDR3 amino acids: CASSAKNRGSRELFF. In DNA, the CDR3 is TGTGCCAGCAGTGCCAAAAACAGGGGATCACGGGAGCTGTTTTTT.

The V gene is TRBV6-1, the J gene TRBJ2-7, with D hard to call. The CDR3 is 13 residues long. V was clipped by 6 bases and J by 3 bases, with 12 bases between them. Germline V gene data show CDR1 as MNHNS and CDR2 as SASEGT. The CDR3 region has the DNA TGTGCCAGCAGCCTGGGCCATCTCTACGAGCAGTACTTC. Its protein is CASSLGHLYEQYF.

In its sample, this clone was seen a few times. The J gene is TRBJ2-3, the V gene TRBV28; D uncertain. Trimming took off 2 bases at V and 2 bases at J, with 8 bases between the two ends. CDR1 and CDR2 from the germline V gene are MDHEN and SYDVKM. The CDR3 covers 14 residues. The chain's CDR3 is CASSLGPHTDTQYF. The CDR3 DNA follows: TGTGCCAGCAGTTTAGGTCCCCACACAGATACGCAGTATTTT.

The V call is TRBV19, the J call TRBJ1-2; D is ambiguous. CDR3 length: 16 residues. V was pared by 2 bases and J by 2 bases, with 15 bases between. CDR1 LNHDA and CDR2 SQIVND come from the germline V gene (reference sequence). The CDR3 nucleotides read TGTGCCAGTAGTATAACGGCCTTTACCTTCAACTATGGCTACACCTTC. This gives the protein CASSITAFTFNYGYTF.

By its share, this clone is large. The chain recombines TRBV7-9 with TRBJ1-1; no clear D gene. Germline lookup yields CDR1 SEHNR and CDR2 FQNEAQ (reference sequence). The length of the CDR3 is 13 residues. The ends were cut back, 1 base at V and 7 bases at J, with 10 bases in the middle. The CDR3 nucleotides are TGTGCCAGCAGCTTAGGTCGCAGGTATGAAGCTTTCTTT. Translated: CASSLGRRYEAFF.

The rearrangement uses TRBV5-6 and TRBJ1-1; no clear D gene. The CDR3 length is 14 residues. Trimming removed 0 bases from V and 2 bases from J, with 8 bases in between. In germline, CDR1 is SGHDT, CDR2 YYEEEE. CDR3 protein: CASSLVGSNTEAFF. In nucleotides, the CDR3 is TGTGCCAGCAGCTTGGTGGGGTCAAACACTGAAGCTTTCTTT.

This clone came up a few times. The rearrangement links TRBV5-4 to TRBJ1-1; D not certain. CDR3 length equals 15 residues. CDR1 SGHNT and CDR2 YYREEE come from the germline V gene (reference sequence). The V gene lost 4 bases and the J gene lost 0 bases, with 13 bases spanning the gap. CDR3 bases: TGTGCCAGCAGCCAGTTGGGTGAACTGAACACTGAAGCTTTCTTT. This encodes CASSQLGELNTEAFF.

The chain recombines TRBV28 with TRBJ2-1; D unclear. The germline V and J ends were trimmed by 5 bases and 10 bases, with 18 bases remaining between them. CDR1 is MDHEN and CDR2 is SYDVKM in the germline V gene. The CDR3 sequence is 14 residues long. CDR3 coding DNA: TGTGCCAGCAGTCCAAGGGTCGAGGTCAGGGAGCAGTTCTTC. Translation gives CASSPRVEVREQFF.

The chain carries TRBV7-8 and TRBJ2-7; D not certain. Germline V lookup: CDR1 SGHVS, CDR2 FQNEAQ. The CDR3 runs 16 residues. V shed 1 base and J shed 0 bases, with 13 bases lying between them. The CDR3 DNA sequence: TGTGCCAGCAGCTTAGGAGGCCAGACCAGCTCCTACGAGCAGTACTTC. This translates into CASSLGGQTSSYEQYF.

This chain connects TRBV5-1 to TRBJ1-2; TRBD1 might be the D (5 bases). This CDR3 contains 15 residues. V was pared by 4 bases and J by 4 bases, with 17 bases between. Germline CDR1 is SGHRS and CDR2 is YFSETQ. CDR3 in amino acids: CASSPATGRSYGYTF. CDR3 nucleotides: TGCGCCAGCAGCCCTGCCACAGGACGCTCCTATGGCTACACCTTC. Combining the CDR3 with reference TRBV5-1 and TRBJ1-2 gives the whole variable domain KAGVTQTPRYLIKTRGQQVTLSCSPISGHRSVSWYQQTPGQGLQFLFEYFSETQRNKGNFPGRFSGRQFSNSRSEMNVSTLELGDSALYLCASSPATGRSYGYTFGSGTRLTVV.

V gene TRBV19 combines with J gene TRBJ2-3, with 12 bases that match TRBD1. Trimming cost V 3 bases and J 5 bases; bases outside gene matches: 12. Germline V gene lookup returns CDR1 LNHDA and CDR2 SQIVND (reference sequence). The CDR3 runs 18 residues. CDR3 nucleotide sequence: TGTGCCAGTAGTATGGCCCTCCGGGACAGGGGGCAGGGAGATACGCAGTATTTT. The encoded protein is CASSMALRDRGQGDTQYF.

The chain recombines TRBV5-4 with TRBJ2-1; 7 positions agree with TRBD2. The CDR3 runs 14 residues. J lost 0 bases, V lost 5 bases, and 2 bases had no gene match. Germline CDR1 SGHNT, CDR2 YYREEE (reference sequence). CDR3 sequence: CASRGGVSYNEQFF. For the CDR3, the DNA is TGTGCCAGCAGGGGGGGGGTCTCCTACAATGAGCAGTTCTTC.

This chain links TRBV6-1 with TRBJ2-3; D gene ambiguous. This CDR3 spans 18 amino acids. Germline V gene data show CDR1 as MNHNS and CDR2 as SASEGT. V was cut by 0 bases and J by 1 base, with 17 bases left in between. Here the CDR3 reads CASSEAKKFRQGTDTQYF. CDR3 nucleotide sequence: TGTGCCAGCAGTGAAGCGAAAAAGTTTCGGCAGGGCACAGATACGCAGTATTTT.

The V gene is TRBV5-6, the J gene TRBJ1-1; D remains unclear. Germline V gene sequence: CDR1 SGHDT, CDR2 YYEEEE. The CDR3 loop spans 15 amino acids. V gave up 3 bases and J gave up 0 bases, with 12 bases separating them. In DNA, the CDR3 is TGTGCCAGCAGCTCCTTCGACGGTATGAACACTGAAGCTTTCTTT. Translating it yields CASSSFDGMNTEAFF.

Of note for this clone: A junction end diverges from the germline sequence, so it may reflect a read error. In nucleotides, the CDR3 is TGTGCCAGCAGTTTATTCCAGGGGTATGGCCACACCTTC. Translating it yields CASSLFQGYGHTF. This chain joins TRBV28 and TRBJ1-2; D perhaps matches TRBD1 (6 bases). The CDR3 is 13 amino acids. Germline V gives CDR1 MDHEN, CDR2 SYDVKM.

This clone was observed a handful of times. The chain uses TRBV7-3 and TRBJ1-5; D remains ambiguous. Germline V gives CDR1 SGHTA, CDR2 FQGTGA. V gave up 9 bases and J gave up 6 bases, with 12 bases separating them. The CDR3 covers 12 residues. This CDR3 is CASPMEGQPQHF. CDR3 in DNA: TGTGCCAGTCCCATGGAGGGTCAGCCCCAGCATTTT.

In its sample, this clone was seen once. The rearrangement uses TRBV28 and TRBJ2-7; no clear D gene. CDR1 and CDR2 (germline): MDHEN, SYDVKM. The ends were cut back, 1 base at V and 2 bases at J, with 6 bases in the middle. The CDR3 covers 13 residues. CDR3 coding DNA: TGTGCCAGCAGTTTATTCCGGGCCTACGAGCAGTACTTC. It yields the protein CASSLFRAYEQYF.

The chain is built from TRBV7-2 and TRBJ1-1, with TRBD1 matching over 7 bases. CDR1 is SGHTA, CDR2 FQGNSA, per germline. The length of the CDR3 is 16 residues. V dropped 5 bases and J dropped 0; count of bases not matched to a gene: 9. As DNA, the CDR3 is TGTGCCAGCAGCACGCGACAGGGATCTCTGAACACTGAAGCTTTCTTT. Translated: CASSTRQGSLNTEAFF.

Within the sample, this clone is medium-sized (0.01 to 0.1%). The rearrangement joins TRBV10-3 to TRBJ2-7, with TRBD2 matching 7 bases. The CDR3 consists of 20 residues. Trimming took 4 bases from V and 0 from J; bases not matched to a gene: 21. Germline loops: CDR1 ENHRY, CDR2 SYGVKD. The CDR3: CAISVGSGSLTAPSSYEQYF. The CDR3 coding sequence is TGTGCCATCAGTGTTGGTAGCGGGTCTTTAACAGCCCCCTCCTCCTACGAGCAGTACTTC.

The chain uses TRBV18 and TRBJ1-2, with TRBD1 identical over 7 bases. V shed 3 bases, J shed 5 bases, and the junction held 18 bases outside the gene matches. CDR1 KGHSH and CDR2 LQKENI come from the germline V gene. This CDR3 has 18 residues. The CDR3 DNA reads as TGTGCCAGCTCACCGGGACCTAGGCCCGTCGGGACAGCTTATGGCTACACCTTC. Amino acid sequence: CASSPGPRPVGTAYGYTF.

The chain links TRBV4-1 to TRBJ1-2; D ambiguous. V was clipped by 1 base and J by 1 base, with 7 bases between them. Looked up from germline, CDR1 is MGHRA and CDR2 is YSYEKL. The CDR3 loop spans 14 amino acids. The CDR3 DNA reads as TGCGCCAGCAGCCAAGCCAGCTTTAACTATGGCTACACCTTC. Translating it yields CASSQASFNYGYTF.

The CDR3 nucleotides are TGTGCCAGCAGTACCGGGAGGGCCGGTGAGCAGTTCTTC. Its protein is CASSTGRAGEQFF. The gene calls are TRBV28 and TRBJ2-1, with 8 bases that match TRBD2. Losses at the gene ends were 5 bases for V and 9 bases for J; bases not matched to a gene: 6. Germline V lookup: CDR1 MDHEN, CDR2 SYDVKM. This CDR3 is 13 amino acids long.

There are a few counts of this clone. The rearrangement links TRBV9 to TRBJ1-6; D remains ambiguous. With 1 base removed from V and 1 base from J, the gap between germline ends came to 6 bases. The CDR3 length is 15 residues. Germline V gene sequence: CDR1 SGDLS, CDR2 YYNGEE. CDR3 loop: CASSVYGSYNSPLHF. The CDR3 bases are TGTGCCAGCAGCGTATATGGGTCCTATAATTCACCCCTCCACTTT.